This record looks at one T cell receptor beta chain sequence and its context. The sample originates from a study of blood T cell repertoires in COVID-19. As for the study in general: Material from acute and convalescent COVID-19 was sourced from the United States, Italy and Spain. Sources were T cells, B-cell-depleted T cells, or PBMCs; the material itself was cDNA or gDNA.

Here immunoSEQ multiplex PCR was the method, and the copy in TCRdb shows in-frame clones only, minus some. The table has fewer than 450,000 clones, around nine tenths seen once. Followed over time, Seattle patients had been enrolled while infection was active. Trimming pared 3 bases from V and 2 bases from J, leaving 8 bases between. The CDR3 is made up of 13 amino acids. CDR1 is SGHVS and CDR2 is FNYEAQ in the germline V gene. This chain joins TRBV7-6 and TRBJ2-7, with D unresolved. Sequencing was carried out using peripheral blood. The TCR was taken from a woman aged 70-85 years with COVID-19, enrolled during active disease. CDR3 region: CASSFSETYEQYF. CDR3 sequence (DNA): TGTGCCAGCAGCTTTAGTGAAACCTACGAGCAGTACTTC.